Below are 32 T cell receptor beta chains sequenced from a single sample in a study of chemoradiotherapy in HPV16-positive cancers. Assay used: immunoSEQ multiplex PCR; TCRdb lists only in-frame clones, some missing. Of roughly 13,000 clones in the sample, 69% were seen once. This specimen was acquired from a patient who underwent chemoradiotherapy. The receptor source for this set is a human donor with HPV-associated anogenital cancer.

This clone turned up a few times. The chain carries TRBV7-2 and TRBJ1-1; tentatively, D is TRBD1 (5 bases). Trimming removed 2 bases from V and 2 bases from J, with 9 bases in between. CDR3 length equals 14 residues. Germline V gives CDR1 SGHTA, CDR2 FQGNSA. The DNA for the CDR3 is TGTGCCAGCAGCTTATTGGGGGATAACACTGAAGCTTTCTTT. This gives the protein CASSLLGDNTEAFF. The variable domain in full, with the rest retrieved from reference TRBV7-2 and TRBJ1-1, is GAGVSQSPSNKVTEKGKDVELRCDPISGHTALYWYRQSLGQGLEFLIYFQGNSAPDKSGLPSDRFSAERTGGSVSTLTIQRTQQEDSAVYLCASSLLGDNTEAFFGQGTRLTVV.

The chain combines TRBV25-1 with TRBJ1-6; D is uncertain. Trimming cost V 4 bases and J 8 bases, with 12 bases left between them. CDR1 is MGHDK, CDR2 SYGVNS, per germline. CDR3 length: 14 residues. This chain's CDR3 is CASSVGGIDSPLHF. CDR3 nucleotides: TGTGCCAGCAGTGTTGGAGGGATCGATTCACCCCTCCACTTT.

This chain joins TRBV7-2 and TRBJ1-6, with D unresolved. Germline CDR1 is SGHTA and CDR2 is FQGNSA. The V and J ends lost 8 bases and 0 bases respectively, with 11 bases between them. CDR3 length equals 15 residues. The CDR3 sequence: CASREGSSYNSPLHF. The CDR3 DNA sequence: TGTGCCAGCCGCGAGGGTAGCTCCTATAATTCACCCCTCCACTTT.

This clone has only one observation. The gene calls are TRBV5-6 and TRBJ1-2; maybe TRBD1 (6 bases). The germline CDR1 and CDR2 sequences are SGHDT and YYEEEE. V was clipped by 2 bases and J by 2 bases, with 10 bases between them. There are 14 residues in the CDR3. As DNA, the CDR3 is TGTGCCAGCAGCTTCACAGGGACCAACTATGGCTACACCTTC. This gives the protein CASSFTGTNYGYTF. Variable domain in full (rest from reference TRBV5-6 and TRBJ1-2): DAGVTQSPTHLIKTRGQQVTLRCSPKSGHDTVSWYQQALGQGPQFIFQYYEEEERQRGNFPDRFSGHQFPNYSSELNVNALLLGDSALYLCASSFTGTNYGYTFGSGTRLTVV.

This rearrangement joins TRBV6-6 to TRBJ1-6, with 7 bases that match TRBD1. Germline V gene data show CDR1 as MNHNY and CDR2 as SVGAGI (reference sequence). This CDR3 spans 15 amino acids. Losses at the gene ends were 3 bases for V and 7 bases for J; bases not matched to a gene: 6. DNA of the CDR3: TGTGCCAGCAGTTATACGGGACAGCGAAATTCACCCCTCCACTTT. Protein: CASSYTGQRNSPLHF.

The chain couples TRBV2 to TRBJ1-4; D unresolved. In germline, CDR1 is SNHLY, CDR2 FYNNEI. Trimming removed 7 bases from V and 10 bases from J, with 16 bases in between. The CDR3 has 13 amino acids. This chain's CDR3 is CASILQAGAKLFF. CDR3 nucleotide sequence: TGTGCCAGCATCCTCCAGGCAGGTGCAAAACTGTTTTTT.

This clone appeared a few times. Here the CDR3 reads CASSVGPQPQHF. The CDR3 DNA reads as TGTGCCAGCAGTGTCGGTCCTCAGCCCCAGCATTTT. This chain links TRBV2 with TRBJ1-5; no firm D call. Germline loops: CDR1 SNHLY, CDR2 FYNNEI. V was trimmed by 4 bases and J by 6 bases, leaving 7 bases between them. CDR3 length equals 12 residues.

Comments on this clone: One end of the junction varies from germline; a read error may be responsible. V usage is TRBV6-1 and J usage is TRBJ1-2, with D perhaps matching TRBD1 (6 bases). Germline CDR1 is MNHNS and CDR2 is SASEGT. The CDR3 extends over 15 amino acids. The CDR3 DNA is TGTGCCAGCAGTGAAGTTCTCGGACAGACCTATGGCTACACCTTT. Its protein is CASSEVLGQTYGYTF.

This clone showed up just a few times. The rearrangement links TRBV4-2 to TRBJ1-5; TRBD1 matches 7 bases. CDR3 size: 16 residues. In germline, CDR1 is LGHNA, CDR2 YNFKEQ. The J segment lost 9 bases and the V segment lost 0 bases, leaving 11 bases of the junction unmatched. In nucleotides, the CDR3 is TGTGCCAGCAGCCAAGATCTGGGGACAGTTTTAGTGCCCCAGCATTTT. Amino acids: CASSQDLGTVLVPQHF.

As concerns this clone: One junction end disagrees with the germline gene, perhaps due to a read error. The gene calls are TRBV6-5 and TRBJ1-2; no firm D call. This CDR3 has 11 residues. Germline CDR1 MNHEY, CDR2 SVGAGI. CDR3 sequence (DNA): TGTGCCAGCAGTTCGAACTACGGCTACACCTTC. It translates to CASSSNYGYTF.

The J gene is TRBJ2-7, the V gene TRBV28; 7 bases line up with TRBD2. The CDR3 has 16 residues. Germline V gene lookup returns CDR1 MDHEN and CDR2 SYDVKM. V was clipped by 0 bases and J by 3 bases; unmatched bases: 8. This CDR3 is CASSLWRASGVYEQYF. In DNA form, the CDR3 reads TGTGCCAGCAGTTTATGGCGGGCTAGCGGAGTCTACGAGCAGTACTTC.

This clone was seen a single time. The chain carries TRBV19 and TRBJ2-1; 8 positions match TRBD2. V gave up 5 bases and J gave up 0 bases; unmatched junction bases: 3. Germline V CDR1 and CDR2: LNHDA, SQIVND (reference sequence). There are 15 residues in the CDR3. In DNA form, the CDR3 reads TGTGCCAGTAGTGCCAGCGGGAGCTCCTACAATGAGCAGTTCTTC. This sequence encodes CASSASGSSYNEQFF.

The rearrangement uses TRBV4-1 and TRBJ2-3; 13 nucleotides agree with TRBD2. Germline lookup yields CDR1 MGHRA and CDR2 YSYEKL. J lost 3 bases, V lost 1 base, and 7 bases had no gene match. The CDR3 has 18 amino acids. The CDR3 spells CASSQVSTSGGATDTQYF. CDR3 bases: TGCGCCAGCAGCCAAGTATCAACTAGCGGGGGGGCAACAGATACGCAGTATTTT.

The genes are TRBV27 and TRBJ2-1; D is uncertain. The CDR3 sequence is 12 residues long. V was clipped by 5 bases and J by 8 bases, with 10 bases between them. Germline V CDR1 and CDR2: MNHEY, SMNVEV (reference sequence). In DNA form, the CDR3 reads TGTGCCAGCAGTGCTAGAGTGGATGAGCAGTTCTTC. This sequence encodes CASSARVDEQFF.

The chain combines TRBV18 with TRBJ1-4; D is perhaps TRBD1 (5 bases). Between the trimmed V and J ends, which lost 3 bases and 7 bases, there was a span of 6 bases. This CDR3 is 12 amino acids long. Germline V lookup: CDR1 KGHSH, CDR2 LQKENI. CDR3 protein: CASSPGGEKLFF. Written as DNA, the CDR3 is TGTGCCAGCTCACCGGGGGGTGAAAAACTGTTTTTT.

This clone turned up a few times. The J gene is TRBJ1-5, the V gene TRBV4-1, with no clear D. Germline values: CDR1 MGHRA, CDR2 YSYEKL. CDR3 length: 16 residues. V gave up 0 bases and J gave up 0 bases, with 9 bases separating them. CDR3 coding DNA: TGCGCCAGCAGCCAAGAAGGAAGTTTTAGCAATCAGCCCCAGCATTTT. It specifies CASSQEGSFSNQPQHF.

The chain is built from TRBV29-1 and TRBJ2-6; D unresolved. The CDR3 runs to 12 residues. Germline CDR1 reads SQVTM; CDR2 reads ANQGSEA. Deletions cut 4 bases from V and 3 bases from J, with 4 bases between. The CDR3 loop is CSVGGGANVLTF. The CDR3 nucleotides are TGCAGCGTTGGGGGTGGGGCCAACGTCCTGACTTTC.

The rearrangement uses TRBV5-4 and TRBJ1-2; 10 bases fit TRBD1. CDR1 is SGHNT and CDR2 is YYREEE in the germline V gene (reference sequence). Trimming cost V 4 bases and J 4 bases; bases outside gene matches: 10. CDR3 length: 16 residues. The CDR3 sequence is CASSPEGQGSRYGYTF. The CDR3 DNA is TGTGCCAGCAGCCCGGAGGGACAGGGGTCCCGCTATGGCTACACCTTC. Together with reference TRBV5-4 and TRBJ1-2, the CDR3 gives the full variable domain: ETGVTQSPTHLIKTRGQQVTLRCSSQSGHNTVSWYQQALGQGPQFIFQYYREEENGRGNFPPRFSGLQFPNYSSELNVNALELDDSALYLCASSPEGQGSRYGYTFGSGTRLTVV.

V gene TRBV5-4 combines with J gene TRBJ2-1; TRBD2 agrees at 12 bases. Losses at the gene ends were 4 bases for V and 5 bases for J; bases not matched to a gene: 10. The germline V gene has CDR1 SGHNT and CDR2 YYREEE (reference sequence). The CDR3 contains 17 residues. CDR3 in DNA: TGTGCCAGCAGCCCGTCTAGCGGGGGGGAGAAGAACAATGAGCAGTTCTTC. This codes for CASSPSSGGEKNNEQFF.

This clone has a single count. The chain carries TRBV5-5 and TRBJ1-6; D remains ambiguous. The CDR3 is 15 amino acids. With 5 bases removed from V and 13 bases from J, the gap between germline ends came to 22 bases. Germline assignment: CDR1 SGHKS and CDR2 YYEKEE (reference sequence). The CDR3 coding sequence is TGTGCCAGCAGACCTTGGGCGGCGCCCACTCTCCCCCTCCACTTT. It translates to CASRPWAAPTLPLHF.

The chain joins TRBV7-2 to TRBJ2-4; D gene ambiguous. Trimming took off 2 bases at V and 0 bases at J, with 11 bases between the two ends. In germline, CDR1 is SGHTA, CDR2 FQGNSA. The CDR3 loop spans 16 amino acids. CDR3 bases: TGTGCCAGCAGCTTATATAACAACCAAGCCAAAAACATTCAGTACTTC. Its translation is CASSLYNNQAKNIQYF.

The V and J genes are TRBV9 and TRBJ1-1, with D hard to call. The CDR3 covers 15 residues. Germline loops: CDR1 SGDLS, CDR2 YYNGEE. Trimming removed 5 bases at V and 2 bases at J, with 16 bases between. The CDR3 here is CASSASGMTNTEAFF. The CDR3 coding sequence is TGTGCCAGCAGTGCAAGCGGGATGACAAACACTGAAGCTTTCTTT.

Written as DNA, the CDR3 is TGTGCCAGCAGCTGGGACGGAGGGAAAGGCTACACCTTC. Its protein is CASSWDGGKGYTF. The chain recombines TRBV28 with TRBJ1-2, with D maybe TRBD1 (5 bases). V was cut by 6 bases and J by 8 bases, with 16 bases left in between. Germline V gene data show CDR1 as MDHEN and CDR2 as SYDVKM. This CDR3 comprises 13 residues.

The chain employs TRBV9 and TRBJ2-3; either TRBD1 or TRBD2 may supply D (5 bases each). Germline V lookup: CDR1 SGDLS, CDR2 YYNGEE. CDR3 length equals 15 residues. V was cut by 0 bases and J by 2 bases, with 10 bases left in between. This CDR3 reads CASSVAGGNTDTQYF. The CDR3 DNA reads TGTGCCAGCAGCGTAGCTGGGGGAAACACAGATACGCAGTATTTT.

V usage is TRBV4-1 and J usage is TRBJ2-2; either TRBD1 or TRBD2 may supply D (6 bases each). The germline V gene encodes CDR1 MGHRA and CDR2 YSYEKL. Trimming took off 1 base at V and 5 bases at J, with 14 bases between the two ends. The CDR3 is 16 amino acids. The CDR3 region is CASSQAEGGGTGELFF. CDR3 coding DNA: TGCGCCAGCAGCCAAGCCGAGGGGGGCGGGACCGGGGAGCTGTTTTTT.

V usage is TRBV11-2 and J usage is TRBJ1-2, with 8 nucleotides matching TRBD1. Germline values: CDR1 SGHAT, CDR2 FQNNGV. The V and J ends lost 7 bases and 5 bases, in that order; junction bases with no gene match: 18. This CDR3 is built from 17 residues. The CDR3 bases are TGTGCCAGCACCGCTCCGCTAACCGGGACAGGTCCTTATGGCTACACCTTC. It codes for CASTAPLTGTGPYGYTF.

The chain uses TRBV14 and TRBJ2-7; 10 nucleotides agree with TRBD2. Trimming cost V 4 bases and J 12 bases; bases outside gene matches: 12. The CDR3 is 14 residues long. Looked up from germline, CDR1 is SGHDN and CDR2 is FVKESK. CDR3 DNA sequence: TGTGCCAGCAGCCTAAAAAAGCCTAGCGGGGGTGGGTACTTC. Amino acid sequence: CASSLKKPSGGGYF.

Concerning this clone itself: The junction does not match germline at one end; this may be a read error. The chain recombines TRBV5-1 with TRBJ1-2; D gene uncertain. The germline V gene encodes CDR1 SGHRS and CDR2 YFSETQ. The CDR3 runs 14 residues. The CDR3, as DNA: TGCGCCAGCAGATTGGAAGAAGCTAACTATGGCTACACCTTC. Residues: CASRLEEANYGYTF.

CDR3 nucleotide sequence: TGTGCCAGCCACCGCCCTCGCTCTGGAAACACCATATATTTT. This encodes CASHRPRSGNTIYF. The rearrangement uses TRBV11-2 and TRBJ1-3, with unresolved D. V lost 8 bases to trimming and J lost 0 bases, with 11 bases between them. The CDR3 loop spans 14 amino acids. CDR1 is SGHAT and CDR2 is FQNNGV in the germline V gene. The full variable domain, in which reference TRBV11-2 and TRBJ1-3 provide the parts outside the CDR3, is EAGVAQSPRYKIIEKRQSVAFWCNPISGHATLYWYQQILGQGPKLLIQFQNNGVVDDSQLPKDRFSAERLKGVDSTLKIQPAKLEDSAVYLCASHRPRSGNTIYFGEGSWLTVV.

The chain links TRBV10-3 to TRBJ1-4, with unresolved D. The CDR3 loop spans 13 amino acids. V lost 3 bases to trimming and J lost 4 bases, with 6 bases between them. Germline V gives CDR1 ENHRY, CDR2 SYGVKD. CDR3 DNA sequence: TGTGCCATCAGTGAACATTATAATGAAAAACTGTTTTTT. Its protein product is CAISEHYNEKLFF.

V gene TRBV11-2 combines with J gene TRBJ1-3, with D unresolved. Germline V lookup: CDR1 SGHAT, CDR2 FQNNGV. V shed 9 bases and J shed 0 bases, with 15 bases lying between them. The CDR3 totals 15 residues. The CDR3, as DNA: TGTGCCAGTGTACGAGGGTTCTACTCTGGAAACACCATATATTTT. It encodes CASVRGFYSGNTIYF.

This clone was counted a few times. The chain links TRBV7-2 to TRBJ2-2; D not resolved. The CDR3 covers 13 residues. V was clipped by 5 bases and J by 6 bases, with 10 bases between them. CDR1 and CDR2 from the germline V gene are SGHTA and FQGNSA. The CDR3: CASSPPKSGELFF. The CDR3 nucleotides are TGTGCCAGCAGCCCGCCCAAATCCGGGGAGCTGTTTTTT.